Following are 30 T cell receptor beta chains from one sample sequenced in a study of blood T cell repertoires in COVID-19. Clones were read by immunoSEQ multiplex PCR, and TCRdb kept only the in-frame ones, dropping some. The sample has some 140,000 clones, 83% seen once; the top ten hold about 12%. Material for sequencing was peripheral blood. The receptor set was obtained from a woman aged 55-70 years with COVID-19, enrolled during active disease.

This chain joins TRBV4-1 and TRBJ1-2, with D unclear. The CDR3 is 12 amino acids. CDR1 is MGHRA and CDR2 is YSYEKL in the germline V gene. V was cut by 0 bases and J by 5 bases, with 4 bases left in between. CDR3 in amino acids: CASSQEAYGYTF. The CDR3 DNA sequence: TGCGCCAGCAGCCAAGAAGCGTATGGCTACACCTTC.

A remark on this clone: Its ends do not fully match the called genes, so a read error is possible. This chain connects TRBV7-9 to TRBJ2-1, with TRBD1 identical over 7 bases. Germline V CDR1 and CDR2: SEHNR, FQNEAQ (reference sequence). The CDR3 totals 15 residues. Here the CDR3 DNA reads TGTGCCAGCAGCTCGACAGGGAAACAGGACAATAAGCAGTTCTTC. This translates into CASSSTGKQDNKQFF. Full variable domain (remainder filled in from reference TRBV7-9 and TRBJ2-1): DTGVSQNPRHKITKRGQNVTFRCDPISEHNRLYWYRQTLGQGPEFLTYFQNEAQLEKSRLLSDRFSAERPKGSFSTLEIQRTEQGDSAMYLCASSSTGKQDNKQFFGPGTRLTVL.

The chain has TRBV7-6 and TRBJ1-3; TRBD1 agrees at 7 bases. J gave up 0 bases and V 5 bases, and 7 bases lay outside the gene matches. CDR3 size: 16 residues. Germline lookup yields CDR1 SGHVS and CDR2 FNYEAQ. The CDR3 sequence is CASSPGQPLSGNTIYF. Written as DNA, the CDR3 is TGTGCCAGCAGCCCGGGACAGCCCCTCTCTGGAAACACCATATATTTT.

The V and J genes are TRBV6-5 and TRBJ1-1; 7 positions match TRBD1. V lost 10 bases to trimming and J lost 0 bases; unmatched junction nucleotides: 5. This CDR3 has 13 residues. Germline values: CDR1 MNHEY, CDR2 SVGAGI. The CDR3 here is CANSGQLNTEAFF. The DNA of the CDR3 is TGTGCCAACTCGGGACAGTTGAACACTGAAGCTTTCTTT.

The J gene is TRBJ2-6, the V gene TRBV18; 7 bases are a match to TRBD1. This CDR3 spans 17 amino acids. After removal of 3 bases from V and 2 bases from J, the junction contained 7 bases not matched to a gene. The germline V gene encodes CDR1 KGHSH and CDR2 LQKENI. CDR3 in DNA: TGTGCCAGCTCACCCCGACAGGGTGTTGCTGGGGCCAACGTCCTGACTTTC. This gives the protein CASSPRQGVAGANVLTF.

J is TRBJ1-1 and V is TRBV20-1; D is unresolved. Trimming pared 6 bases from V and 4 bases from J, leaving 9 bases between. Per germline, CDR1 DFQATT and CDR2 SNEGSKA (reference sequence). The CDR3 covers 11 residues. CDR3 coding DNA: TGCAGTGCCGTTCCCAGCACTGAAGCTTTCTTT. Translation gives CSAVPSTEAFF.

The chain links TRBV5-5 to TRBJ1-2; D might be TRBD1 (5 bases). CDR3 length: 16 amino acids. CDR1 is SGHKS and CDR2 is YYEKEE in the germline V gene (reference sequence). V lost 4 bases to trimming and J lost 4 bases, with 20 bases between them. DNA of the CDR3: TGTGCCAGCAGCCAACTGACAGCAGCTAGAAGCTATGGCTACACCTTC. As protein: CASSQLTAARSYGYTF. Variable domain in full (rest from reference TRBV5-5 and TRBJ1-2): DAGVTQSPTHLIKTRGQQVTLRCSPISGHKSVSWYQQVLGQGPQFIFQYYEKEERGRGNFPDRFSARQFPNYSSELNVNALLLGDSALYLCASSQLTAARSYGYTFGSGTRLTVV.

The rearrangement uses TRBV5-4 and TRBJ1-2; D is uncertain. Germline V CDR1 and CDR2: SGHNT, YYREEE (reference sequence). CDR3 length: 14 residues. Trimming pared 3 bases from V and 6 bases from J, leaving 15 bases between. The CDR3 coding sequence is TGTGCCAGCAGCTCCCTTCAGAAGGAGGATGGCTACACCTTC. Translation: CASSSLQKEDGYTF.

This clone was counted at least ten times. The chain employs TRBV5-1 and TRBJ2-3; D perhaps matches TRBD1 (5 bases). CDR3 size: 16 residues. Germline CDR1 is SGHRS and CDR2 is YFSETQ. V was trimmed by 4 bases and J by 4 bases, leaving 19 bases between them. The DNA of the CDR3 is TGCGCCAGCAGCCCAGAGACAGCCCAACGGGCAGATACGCAGTATTTT. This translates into CASSPETAQRADTQYF.

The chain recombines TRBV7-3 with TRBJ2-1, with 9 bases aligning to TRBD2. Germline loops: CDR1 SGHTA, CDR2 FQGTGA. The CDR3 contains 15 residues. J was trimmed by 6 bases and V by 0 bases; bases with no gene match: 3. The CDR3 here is CASSLTSGSFNEQFF. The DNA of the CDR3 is TGTGCCAGCAGCTTAACTAGCGGGAGCTTCAATGAGCAGTTCTTC. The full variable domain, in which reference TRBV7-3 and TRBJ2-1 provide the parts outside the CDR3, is GAGVSQTPSNKVTEKGKYVELRCDPISGHTALYWYRQSLGQGPEFLIYFQGTGAADDSGLPNDRFFAVRPEGSVSTLKIQRTERGDSAVYLCASSLTSGSFNEQFFGPGTRLTVL.

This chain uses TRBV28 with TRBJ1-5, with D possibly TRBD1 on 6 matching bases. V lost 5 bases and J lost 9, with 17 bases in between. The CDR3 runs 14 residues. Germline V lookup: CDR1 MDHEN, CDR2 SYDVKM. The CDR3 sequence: CASSRTAQAGPQHF. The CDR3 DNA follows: TGTGCCAGCAGTCGGACAGCTCAAGCTGGGCCCCAGCATTTT.

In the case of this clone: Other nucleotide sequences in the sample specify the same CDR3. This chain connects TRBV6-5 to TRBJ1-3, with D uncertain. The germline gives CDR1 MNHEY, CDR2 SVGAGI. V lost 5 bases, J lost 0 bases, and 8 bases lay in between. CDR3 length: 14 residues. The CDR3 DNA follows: TGTGCCAGCAGTCCCAGGTTCTCTGGAAACACCATATATTTT. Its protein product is CASSPRFSGNTIYF.

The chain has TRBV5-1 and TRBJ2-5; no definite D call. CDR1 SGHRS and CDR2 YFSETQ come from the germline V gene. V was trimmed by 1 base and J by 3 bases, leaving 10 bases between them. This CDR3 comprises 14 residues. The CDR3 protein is CASSLRGFEETQYF. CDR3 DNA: TGCGCCAGCAGCTTGAGAGGTTTTGAAGAGACCCAGTACTTC.

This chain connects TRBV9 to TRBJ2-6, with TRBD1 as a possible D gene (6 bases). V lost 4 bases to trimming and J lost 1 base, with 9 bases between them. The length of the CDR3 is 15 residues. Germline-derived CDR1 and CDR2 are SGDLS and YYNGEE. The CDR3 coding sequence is TGTGCCAGCAGCATACAGGGTTCTGGGGCCAACGTCCTGACTTTC. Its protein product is CASSIQGSGANVLTF. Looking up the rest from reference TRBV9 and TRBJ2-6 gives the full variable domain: DSGVTQTPKHLITATGQRVTLRCSPRSGDLSVYWYQQSLDQGLQFLIQYYNGEERAKGNILERFSAQQFPDLHSELNLSSLELGDSALYFCASSIQGSGANVLTFGAGSRLTVL.

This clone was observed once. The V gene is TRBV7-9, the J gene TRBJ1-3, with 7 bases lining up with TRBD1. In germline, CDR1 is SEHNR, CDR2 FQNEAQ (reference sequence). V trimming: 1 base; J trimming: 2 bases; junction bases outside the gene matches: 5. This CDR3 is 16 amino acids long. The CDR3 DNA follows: TGTGCCAGCAGCTTAGTTTCAACAGGGGCTGGAAACACCATATATTTT. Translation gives CASSLVSTGAGNTIYF. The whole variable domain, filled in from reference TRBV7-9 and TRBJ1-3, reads DTGVSQNPRHKITKRGQNVTFRCDPISEHNRLYWYRQTLGQGPEFLTYFQNEAQLEKSRLLSDRFSAERPKGSFSTLEIQRTEQGDSAMYLCASSLVSTGAGNTIYFGEGSWLTVV.

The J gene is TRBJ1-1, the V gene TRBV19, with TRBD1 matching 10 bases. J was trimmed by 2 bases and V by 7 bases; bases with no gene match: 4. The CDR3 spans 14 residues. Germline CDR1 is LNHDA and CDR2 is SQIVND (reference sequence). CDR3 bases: TGTGCCAGTATCGGGGACAGGGGCAACACTGAAGCTTTCTTT. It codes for CASIGDRGNTEAFF. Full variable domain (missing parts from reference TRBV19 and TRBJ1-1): DGGITQSPKYLFRKEGQNVTLSCEQNLNHDAMYWYRQDPGQGLRLIYYSQIVNDFQKGDIAEGYSVSREKKESFPLTVTSAQKNPTAFYLCASIGDRGNTEAFFGQGTRLTVV.

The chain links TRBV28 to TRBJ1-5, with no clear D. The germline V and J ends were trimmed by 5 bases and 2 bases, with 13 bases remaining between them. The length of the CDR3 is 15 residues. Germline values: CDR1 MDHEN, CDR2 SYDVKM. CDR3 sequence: CASSPGKWGNQPQHF. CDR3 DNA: TGTGCCAGCAGTCCCGGGAAGTGGGGCAATCAGCCCCAGCATTTT.

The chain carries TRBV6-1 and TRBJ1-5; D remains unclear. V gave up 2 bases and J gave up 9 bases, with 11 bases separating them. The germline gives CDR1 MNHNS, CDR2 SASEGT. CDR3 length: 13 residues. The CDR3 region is CASSEPSLGPQHF. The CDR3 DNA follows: TGTGCCAGCAGTGAACCCTCACTCGGGCCCCAGCATTTT.

Here the CDR3 DNA reads TGTGCCAGCAGCCCTCCTGCCTATTCCACAGATACGCAGTATTTT. It codes for CASSPPAYSTDTQYF. The J gene is TRBJ2-3, the V gene TRBV28; D is undetermined. The CDR3 totals 15 residues. V was cut by 6 bases and J by 2 bases, with 15 bases left in between. Germline assignment: CDR1 MDHEN and CDR2 SYDVKM.

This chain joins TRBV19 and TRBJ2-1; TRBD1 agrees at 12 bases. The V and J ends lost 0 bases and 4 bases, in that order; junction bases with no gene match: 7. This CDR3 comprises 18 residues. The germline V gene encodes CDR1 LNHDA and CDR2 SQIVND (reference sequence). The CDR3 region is CASSIDLGQGAHYNEQFF. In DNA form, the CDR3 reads TGTGCCAGTAGTATAGATCTGGGACAGGGGGCGCATTACAATGAGCAGTTCTTC.

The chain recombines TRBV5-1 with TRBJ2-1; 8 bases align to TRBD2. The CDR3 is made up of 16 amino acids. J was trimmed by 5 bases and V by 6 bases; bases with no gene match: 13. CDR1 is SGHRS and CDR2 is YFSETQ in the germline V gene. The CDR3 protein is CASNKREGAGDNEQFF. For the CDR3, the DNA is TGCGCCAGCAACAAGAGGGAGGGAGCGGGGGACAATGAGCAGTTCTTC.

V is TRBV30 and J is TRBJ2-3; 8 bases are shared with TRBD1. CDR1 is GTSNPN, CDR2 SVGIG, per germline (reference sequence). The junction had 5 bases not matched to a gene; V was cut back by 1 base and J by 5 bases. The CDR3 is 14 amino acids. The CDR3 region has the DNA TGTGCCTGGAGTGCAGCAGGGGGCATAGATACGCAGTATTTT. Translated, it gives CAWSAAGGIDTQYF.

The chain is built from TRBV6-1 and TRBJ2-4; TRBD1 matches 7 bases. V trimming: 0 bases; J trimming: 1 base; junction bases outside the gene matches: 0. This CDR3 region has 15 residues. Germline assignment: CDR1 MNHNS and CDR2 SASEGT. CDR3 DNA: TGTGCCAGCAGTGAAGCGGGACAGGCCAAAAACATTCAGTACTTC. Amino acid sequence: CASSEAGQAKNIQYF.

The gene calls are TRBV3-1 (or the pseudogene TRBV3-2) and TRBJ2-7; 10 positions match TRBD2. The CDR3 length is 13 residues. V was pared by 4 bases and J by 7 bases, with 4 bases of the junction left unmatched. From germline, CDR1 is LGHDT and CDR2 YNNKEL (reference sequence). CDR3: CASSPLGLAEQYF. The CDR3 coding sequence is TGTGCCAGCAGCCCCTTGGGACTAGCGGAGCAGTACTTC.

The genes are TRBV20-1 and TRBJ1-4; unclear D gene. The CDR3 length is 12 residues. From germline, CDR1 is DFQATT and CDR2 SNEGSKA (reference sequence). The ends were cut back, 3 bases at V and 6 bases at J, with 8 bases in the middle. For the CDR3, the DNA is TGCAGTGCTAGTCCTACCCATGAAAAACTGTTTTTT. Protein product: CSASPTHEKLFF.

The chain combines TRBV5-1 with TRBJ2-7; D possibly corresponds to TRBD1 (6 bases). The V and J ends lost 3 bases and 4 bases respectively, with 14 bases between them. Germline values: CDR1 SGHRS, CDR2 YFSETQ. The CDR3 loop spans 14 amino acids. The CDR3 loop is CASSSETGLYEQYF. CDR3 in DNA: TGCGCCAGCAGCTCCGAGACAGGATTATACGAGCAGTACTTC.

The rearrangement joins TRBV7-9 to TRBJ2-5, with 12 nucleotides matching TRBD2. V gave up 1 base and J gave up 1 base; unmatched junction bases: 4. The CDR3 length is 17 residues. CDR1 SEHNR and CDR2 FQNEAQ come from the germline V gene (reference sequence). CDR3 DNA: TGTGCCAGCAGCTTAGGCCTAGCGGGGGGGATCCAAGAGACCCAGTACTTC. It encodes CASSLGLAGGIQETQYF.

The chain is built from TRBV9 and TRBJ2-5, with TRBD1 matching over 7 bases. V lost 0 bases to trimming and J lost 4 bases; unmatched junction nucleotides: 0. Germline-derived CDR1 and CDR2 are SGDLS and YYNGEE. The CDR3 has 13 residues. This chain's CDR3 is CASSVDRGETQYF. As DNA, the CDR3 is TGTGCCAGCAGCGTAGACAGGGGAGAGACCCAGTACTTC.

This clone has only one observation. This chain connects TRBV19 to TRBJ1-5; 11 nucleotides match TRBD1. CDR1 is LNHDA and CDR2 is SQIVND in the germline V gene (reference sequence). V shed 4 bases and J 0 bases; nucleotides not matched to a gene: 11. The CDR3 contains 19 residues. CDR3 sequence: CASSRGPGQGAASNQPQHF. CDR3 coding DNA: TGTGCCAGTAGTAGAGGCCCTGGACAGGGGGCGGCTAGCAATCAGCCCCAGCATTTT. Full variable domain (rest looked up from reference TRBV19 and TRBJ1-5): DGGITQSPKYLFRKEGQNVTLSCEQNLNHDAMYWYRQDPGQGLRLIYYSQIVNDFQKGDIAEGYSVSREKKESFPLTVTSAQKNPTAFYLCASSRGPGQGAASNQPQHFGDGTRLSIL.

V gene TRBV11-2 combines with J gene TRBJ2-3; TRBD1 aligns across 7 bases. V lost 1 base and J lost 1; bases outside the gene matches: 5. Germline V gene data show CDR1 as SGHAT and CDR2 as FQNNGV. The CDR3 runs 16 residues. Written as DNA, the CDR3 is TGTGCCAGCAGCTTAGGAGGGGGCCGACGCACAGATACGCAGTATTTT. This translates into CASSLGGGRRTDTQYF.